These 21 T cell receptor beta chains were sequenced from one sample in a study of blood T cell repertoires in COVID-19. Assay used: immunoSEQ multiplex PCR; TCRdb lists only in-frame clones, some missing. The repertoire holds tens of thousands of clones, 90% to 95% seen once, with around 0.34% in the top ten. Sequenced material: peripheral blood. The source is a man aged 45 to 65 with COVID-19, enrolled during active disease.

The genes are TRBV5-6 and TRBJ2-1, with 10 bases that match TRBD2. Germline CDR1 reads SGHDT; CDR2 reads YYEEEE. This CDR3 has 16 amino acids. The V segment lost 2 bases and the J segment 5 bases; nucleotides outside the gene matches: 7. CDR3 residues: CASSFLGTSADNEQFF. As DNA, the CDR3 is TGTGCCAGCAGCTTCCTCGGGACTAGCGCAGACAATGAGCAGTTCTTC.

The V gene is TRBV5-3, the J gene TRBJ2-7; 8 bases are shared with TRBD1. TRBV5-3 is treated as an ORF (open reading frame) with a function not yet certain. The CDR3 spans 15 residues. The J segment lost 1 base and the V segment lost 4 bases, leaving 7 bases of the junction unmatched. CDR3 sequence (DNA): TGTGCCAGAAGCGTACTACAGGGGGAGTCCTACGAGCAGTACTTC. Translated, it gives CARSVLQGESYEQYF.

The chain carries TRBV11-3 and TRBJ2-3; D perhaps matches TRBD1 (6 bases). The CDR3 runs to 16 residues. Germline CDR1 and CDR2: SGHNT and YENEEA. Trimming left V 1 base short and J 0 bases short, with 11 bases between. CDR3: CASSLGGGQSTDTQYF. Here the CDR3 DNA reads TGTGCCAGCAGCTTAGGAGGTGGACAGAGCACAGATACGCAGTATTTT.

The V and J genes are TRBV27 and TRBJ1-1; TRBD1 aligns across 7 bases. The germline gives CDR1 MNHEY, CDR2 SMNVEV (reference sequence). The CDR3 runs to 14 residues. With V trimmed by 6 bases and J by 6 bases, 10 bases remained unmatched. This chain's CDR3 is CASSLQTGEPEAFF. The CDR3 coding sequence is TGTGCCAGCAGCCTTCAAACAGGGGAACCTGAAGCTTTCTTT.

The chain carries TRBV4-3 and TRBJ1-4; D is ambiguous. Germline-derived CDR1 and CDR2 are LGHNA and YSLEER. The CDR3 length is 15 residues. Trimming pared 0 bases from V and 5 bases from J, leaving 10 bases between. The CDR3 loop reads CASSQDWAENEKLFF. DNA of the CDR3: TGCGCCAGCAGCCAAGATTGGGCAGAGAATGAAAAACTGTTTTTT.

The chain employs TRBV23-1 and TRBJ1-2; D unresolved. TRBV23-1 is an open reading frame whose function is uncertain. Between the trimmed V and J ends, which lost 11 bases and 8 bases, there was a span of 9 bases. The CDR3 is made up of 9 amino acids. CDR3 amino acids: CALHSGYTF. DNA for the CDR3: TGCGCCCTCCACTCGGGCTACACCTTC.

The genes are TRBV19 and TRBJ2-2; D possibly corresponds to TRBD2 (5 bases). The CDR3 is 14 residues long. Trimming removed 7 bases at V and 4 bases at J, with 13 bases between. Germline V gene data show CDR1 as LNHDA and CDR2 as SQIVND (reference sequence). The CDR3 here is CASTAGRATGELFF. The CDR3, as DNA: TGTGCCAGTACTGCGGGCCGAGCCACCGGGGAGCTGTTTTTT.

The rearrangement joins TRBV19 to TRBJ1-2; no definite D call. The CDR3 runs to 14 residues. With 4 bases removed from V and 3 bases from J, the gap between germline ends came to 12 bases. Germline values: CDR1 LNHDA, CDR2 SQIVND (reference sequence). For the CDR3, the DNA is TGTGCCAGTAGTAGGCCCAGGCCTTACTATGGCTACACCTTC. As protein: CASSRPRPYYGYTF. Looking up the rest from reference TRBV19 and TRBJ1-2 gives the full variable domain: DGGITQSPKYLFRKEGQNVTLSCEQNLNHDAMYWYRQDPGQGLRLIYYSQIVNDFQKGDIAEGYSVSREKKESFPLTVTSAQKNPTAFYLCASSRPRPYYGYTFGSGTRLTVV.

The chain has TRBV7-6 and TRBJ2-5, with a tentative D call TRBD1 (6 bases). Germline lookup yields CDR1 SGHVS and CDR2 FNYEAQ. The CDR3 is made up of 17 amino acids. Trimming removed 5 bases from V and 1 base from J, with 20 bases in between. The CDR3 is CASSGTKKARGQETQYF. Here the CDR3 DNA reads TGTGCCAGCAGCGGGACCAAGAAGGCCAGGGGCCAAGAGACCCAGTACTTC.

V is TRBV19 and J is TRBJ1-2; 8 bases map to TRBD1. CDR1 is LNHDA, CDR2 SQIVND, per germline (reference sequence). The V and J ends lost 7 bases and 4 bases, in that order; junction bases with no gene match: 8. The CDR3 sequence is 14 residues long. Here the CDR3 DNA reads TGTGCCAGTACCCCGACAGGGGTCCCCTATGGCTACACCTTC. Translating it yields CASTPTGVPYGYTF.

The rearrangement joins TRBV4-3 to TRBJ1-4; TRBD1 aligns across 7 bases. V gave up 0 bases and J gave up 3 bases; unmatched junction bases: 4. CDR1 is LGHNA, CDR2 YSLEER, per germline. The CDR3 is made up of 16 amino acids. In DNA form, the CDR3 reads TGCGCCAGCAGCCAAGACACAGGGGAACCTAATGAAAAACTGTTTTTT. The encoded protein is CASSQDTGEPNEKLFF.

The rearrangement links TRBV27 to TRBJ1-4; D perhaps matches TRBD1 (6 bases). V was cut by 2 bases and J by 3 bases, with 13 bases left in between. Germline values: CDR1 MNHEY, CDR2 SMNVEV (reference sequence). The CDR3 has 16 amino acids. CDR3 loop: CASSLAHRAPNEKLFF. The DNA of the CDR3 is TGTGCCAGCAGTTTAGCACACAGGGCCCCTAATGAAAAACTGTTTTTT.

The chain links TRBV29-1 to TRBJ2-5; TRBD2 agrees at 10 bases. The CDR3 loop spans 15 amino acids. Trimming removed 0 bases from V and 6 bases from J; junction bases left unmatched: 7. Germline V gene sequence: CDR1 SQVTM, CDR2 ANQGSEA. The CDR3 nucleotides are TGCAGCGTTGAAGATCCTAGCGGGAGAATGCAGACCCAGTACTTC. Translating gives CSVEDPSGRMQTQYF.

This clone was found once. The chain couples TRBV19 to TRBJ2-2; TRBD1 matches 10 bases. The V gene end was trimmed by 3 bases and the J gene end by 4 bases; junction bases not matched to a gene: 11. Germline lookup yields CDR1 LNHDA and CDR2 SQIVND (reference sequence). The CDR3 runs to 18 residues. The CDR3 bases are TGTGCCAGTAGTATTCGTAGGGGACAGGGGTCGACCACCGGGGAGCTGTTTTTT. This encodes CASSIRRGQGSTTGELFF.

This clone was detected only once. The chain recombines TRBV19 with TRBJ2-7, with D maybe TRBD2 (5 bases). V lost 5 bases and J lost 4, with 12 bases in between. CDR1 is LNHDA, CDR2 SQIVND, per germline (reference sequence). This CDR3 comprises 13 residues. The CDR3 nucleotides read TGTGCCAGTAGTGTGGACCGGGAATACGAGCAGTACTTC. Translating gives CASSVDREYEQYF. Full variable domain (rest looked up from reference TRBV19 and TRBJ2-7): DGGITQSPKYLFRKEGQNVTLSCEQNLNHDAMYWYRQDPGQGLRLIYYSQIVNDFQKGDIAEGYSVSREKKESFPLTVTSAQKNPTAFYLCASSVDREYEQYFGPGTRLTVT.

The chain employs TRBV27 and TRBJ2-3; D is unclear. The CDR3 has 14 amino acids. Trimming removed 6 bases at V and 3 bases at J, with 13 bases between. Germline-derived CDR1 and CDR2 are MNHEY and SMNVEV (reference sequence). The CDR3 DNA follows: TGTGCCAGCAGCCGATCGAGCAAAACAGATACGCAGTATTTT. Translating gives CASSRSSKTDTQYF.

Only a few counts were recorded for this clone. The CDR3 region is CASIGLYGTDMNTEAFF. CDR3 DNA: TGTGCCAGTATAGGGTTATATGGGACAGATATGAACACTGAAGCTTTCTTT. The chain links TRBV19 to TRBJ1-1; TRBD1 matches 7 bases. Germline V gene data show CDR1 as LNHDA and CDR2 as SQIVND (reference sequence). V was clipped by 7 bases and J by 0 bases; unmatched bases: 14. There are 17 residues in the CDR3. The full variable domain, in which reference TRBV19 and TRBJ1-1 provide the parts outside the CDR3, is DGGITQSPKYLFRKEGQNVTLSCEQNLNHDAMYWYRQDPGQGLRLIYYSQIVNDFQKGDIAEGYSVSREKKESFPLTVTSAQKNPTAFYLCASIGLYGTDMNTEAFFGQGTRLTVV.

CDR3 in DNA: TGTGCCAGCAGGGGAAGCAGCGGGGCCTATGGCTACACCTTC. Translated: CASRGSSGAYGYTF. The rearrangement uses TRBV6-5 and TRBJ1-2; TRBD1 might be the D (5 bases). V lost 6 bases, J lost 4 bases, and 15 bases lay in between. The germline gives CDR1 MNHEY, CDR2 SVGAGI. The CDR3 covers 14 residues.

V and J are TRBV7-2 and TRBJ1-3, with no clear D. The germline V gene has CDR1 SGHTA and CDR2 FQGNSA. This CDR3 comprises 14 residues. V lost 3 bases to trimming and J lost 1 base, with 7 bases between them. The CDR3 loop reads CASSFQISGNTIYF. DNA for the CDR3: TGTGCCAGCAGCTTCCAAATTTCTGGAAACACCATATATTTT.

CDR3 coding DNA: TGTGCCAGCGGAGGAGGGATTGTGGGCACAGATACGCAGTATTTT. Translated, it gives CASGGGIVGTDTQYF. The chain links TRBV11-2 to TRBJ2-3; perhaps TRBD2 as D (6 bases). Germline CDR1 is SGHAT and CDR2 is FQNNGV. This CDR3 contains 15 residues. V lost 8 bases and J lost 1, with 16 bases in between.

This clone has just a few counts. This rearrangement joins TRBV5-4 to TRBJ2-3; no definite D call. V was pared by 4 bases and J by 2 bases, with 5 bases between. Germline-derived CDR1 and CDR2 are SGHNT and YYREEE (reference sequence). The CDR3 runs 12 residues. The CDR3 region is CASSTNTDTQYF. The DNA for the CDR3 is TGTGCCAGCAGCACAAACACAGATACGCAGTATTTT.